The clone carrying this TCR beta chain was seen a few times. No antigen is known for it. The data stem from a study of cytomegalovirus exposure and HLA in healthy donors. This CDR3 contains 17 residues. Looked up from germline, CDR1 is SGHVS and CDR2 is FNYEAQ. Unmatched junction bases numbered 7, after V lost 0 bases and J lost 5 bases. Researchers ran the PCR with 60 Vbeta and 13 Jbeta primers. Profiling relied on immunoSEQ multiplex PCR, and the TCRdb table lists in-frame clones only, not all of them. This table holds about 93,000 clones, roughly 60% found once. Notes on the study in general: Follow-up analysis seemed to connect common viral pathogens with several of the most significant clusters identified. Across donors, presence/absence analyses took sequencing depth to be roughly uniform. Among the sequence variants, a highly shared cluster was likely an artifact of sequencing. TCR beta sequences reportedly predicted most subjects' HLA-A and HLA-B alleles accurately.

The rearrangement links TRBV7-6 to TRBJ1-4; 9 bases line up with TRBD1. The sequence came from a boy between 10 and 17 years old in good health and CMV-seropositive. Sequencing was carried out using PBMCs. As DNA, the CDR3 is TGTGCCAGCAGCTTAGCGCCACAGGGGGCTGGAAATGAAAAACTGTTTTTT. It is translated as CASSLAPQGAGNEKLFF.